A selection of T cell receptor beta chains follows, all from one sample in a study of cytomegalovirus exposure and HLA in healthy donors. Sequencing used immunoSEQ multiplex PCR; TCRdb keeps in-frame clones, though not all of them. The table has 150,000 to 200,000 clones, over 65% seen once; the top ten hold roughly 3.6%. Sequencing was performed on PBMCs. Receptors were obtained from a man aged 40-49 years in good health and CMV-seropositive. CDR3s include the opening cysteine and the closing phenylalanine or tryptophan. The order of the fields is D gene, V gene, clone size, J gene, CDR3 DNA, CDR3 protein. D genes are given only for firm matches. Clone size is shown for a subset of rows, as once, few, many or a class of expanded clone.

TRBD2	TRBV27	NA	TRBJ2-7	TGTGCCAGCAGTTTACAGGGCCTAGCGGGGCTGTACGAGCAGTACTTC	CASSLQGLAGLYEQYF
TRBD1	TRBV6-5	once	TRBJ1-1	TGTGCCAGCAGTTACGGGACAGGGGCGAACACTGAAGCTTTCTTT	CASSYGTGANTEAFF
NA	TRBV14	NA	TRBJ1-3	TGTGCCAGCAGCCAAGGGTACAGGGTGGCTGGAAACACCATATATTTT	CASSQGYRVAGNTIYF
NA	TRBV29-1	NA	TRBJ2-7	TGCAGCGTTGTCATAGCTCCCGAGCAGTACTTC	CSVVIAPEQYF
TRBD2	TRBV19	NA	TRBJ2-1	TGTGCCAGTAATAGCGGGAGAAGATCCAATGAGCAGTTCTTC	CASNSGRRSNEQFF
NA	TRBV11-3	NA	TRBJ2-2	TGTGCCAGCAGCTCGGACAGATACACCGGGGAGCTGTTTTTT	CASSSDRYTGELFF
NA	TRBV6-5	NA	TRBJ2-3	TGTGCCAGCAGTTTGGACTACACAGATACGCAGTATTTT	CASSLDYTDTQYF
NA	TRBV27	NA	TRBJ2-4	TGTGCCAGCAGTTTAGGAGGGGGCGGTCTAGCCAAAAACATTCAGTACTTC	CASSLGGGGLAKNIQYF
TRBD1	TRBV6-6	NA	TRBJ1-2	TGTGCCAGCAGGCCAAGACAGGGGATGGGTGGCTACACCTTC	CASRPRQGMGGYTF
NA	TRBV7-2	NA	TRBJ2-3	TGTGCCAGCAGCCAAATCACAAGACTAGGCACAGATACGCAGTATTTT	CASSQITRLGTDTQYF
TRBD1	TRBV19	NA	TRBJ2-3	TGTGCCAGTAGTAATACAGGGGTGGATACGCAGTATTTT	CASSNTGVDTQYF
TRBD1	TRBV6-1	NA	TRBJ1-5	TGTGCCAGCAGTGAAATCATAGACAGGGGTTCTCAGCCCCAGCATTTT	CASSEIIDRGSQPQHF
NA	TRBV29-1	NA	TRBJ1-2	TGCAGCGTTGCCCCGGGACTCTCGGGCTACACCTTC	CSVAPGLSGYTF
NA	TRBV9	NA	TRBJ2-5	TGTGCCAGCAGCGTAGCTGGGGGGGCGGGAGAGACCCAGTACTTC	CASSVAGGAGETQYF
TRBD2	TRBV7-6	once	TRBJ2-2	TGTGCCAGCAGCTTACGACTAGCGGGAGGGGCCGGGGAGCTGTTTTTT	CASSLRLAGGAGELFF
NA	TRBV5-4	few	TRBJ1-2	TGTGCCAGCAGCCGGGCGGGAGCTAACTATGGCTACACCTTC	CASSRAGANYGYTF
NA	TRBV7-9	NA	TRBJ1-1	TGTGCCAGCAGCCCGAGGACAGCTGTGAACACTGAAGCTTTCTTT	CASSPRTAVNTEAFF
NA	TRBV15	once	TRBJ1-5	TGTGCCACCAGCAGAGATAAAGGGAGTAATCAGCCCCAGCATTTT	CATSRDKGSNQPQHF
TRBD1	TRBV5-1	NA	TRBJ2-2	TGCGCCAGCAGGAGACAGGGGAGCACCGGGGAGCTGTTTTTT	CASRRQGSTGELFF
NA	TRBV19	NA	TRBJ1-5	TGTGCCAGTAGTATAAGCGGCGAGTCAGCCCATAGCAATCAGCCCCAGCATTTT	CASSISGESAHSNQPQHF
NA	TRBV6-5	NA	TRBJ1-3	TGTGCCAGCAGCTTGGGCAGGGGTGCCGGAAACACCATATATTTT	CASSLGRGAGNTIYF
NA	TRBV7-3	NA	TRBJ2-5	TGTGCCAGCAGCTTAACCCCTAGCTTGGGTGAGACCCAGTACTTC	CASSLTPSLGETQYF
TRBD1	TRBV5-5	NA	TRBJ1-1	TGTGCCAGCAGCGTCGACAGGGACACTGAAGCTTTCTTT	CASSVDRDTEAFF
TRBD2	TRBV27	NA	TRBJ2-7	TGTGCCAGCAGTTTACAGACTAGCGGATACGAGCAGTACTTC	CASSLQTSGYEQYF
NA	TRBV7-9	once	TRBJ2-1	TGTGCCAGCAGCCAACCCTCCTCGGACTACTCCTCCTACAATGAGCAGTTCTTC	CASSQPSSDYSSYNEQFF
TRBD2	TRBV28	NA	TRBJ2-7	TGTGCCAGCAGTCTGGGGGGGGGAAGCTCCTACGAGCAGTACTTC	CASSLGGGSSYEQYF
NA	TRBV7-2	NA	TRBJ1-3	TGTGCCAGCAGCTTAGCGGTCAGGGACTCTGGAAACACCATATATTTT	CASSLAVRDSGNTIYF
NA	TRBV6-5	NA	TRBJ1-4	TGTGCCAGCAGGAAGGGGACAAATGAAAAACTGTTTTTT	CASRKGTNEKLFF
TRBD1	TRBV10-3	NA	TRBJ1-6	TGTGCCATAAAAGGGGACAGGGGTAATTCACCCCTCCACTTT	CAIKGDRGNSPLHF
TRBD1	TRBV9	once	TRBJ2-5	TGTGCCAGCAGCGTAAGGGACAGGGGGCTGGAGACCCAGTACTTC	CASSVRDRGLETQYF
NA	TRBV9	NA	TRBJ2-5	TGTGCCAGCAGCGTAGCAGGAACCCAAGAGACCCAGTACTTC	CASSVAGTQETQYF
TRBD2	TRBV9	NA	TRBJ2-1	TGTGCCAGCAGCAAAGAGGGCCGGGGGGGGTGGAATGAGCAGTTCTTC	CASSKEGRGGWNEQFF
NA	TRBV7-8	NA	TRBJ2-7	TGTGCCAGCAGCCAAACACCGACAGGCTACGAGCAGTACTTC	CASSQTPTGYEQYF
TRBD1	TRBV7-8	NA	TRBJ1-1	TGTGCCAGCAGCCAGGGACAGGGAATCACTGAAGCTTTCTTT	CASSQGQGITEAFF
TRBD1	TRBV5-1	few	TRBJ2-1	TGCGCCAGCAGCGACGCATCCGGGACAGTCACCTACAATGAGCAGTTCTTC	CASSDASGTVTYNEQFF
TRBD1	TRBV13	few	TRBJ1-2	TGTGCCAGCAGCCAACGACAGGGGGTTAGTTATGGCTACACCTTC	CASSQRQGVSYGYTF
NA	TRBV5-1	NA	TRBJ2-3	TGCGCCAGCAGCTTGGCTACAGATACGCAGTATTTT	CASSLATDTQYF
NA	TRBV2	once	TRBJ2-2	TGTGCCAGCAGTGTCCGGGACACCGGGGAGCTGTTTTTT	CASSVRDTGELFF
TRBD1	TRBV6-1	NA	TRBJ1-4	TGTGCCAGCAGTCAAGCGCCGACAGGGTTGGAAAAACTGTTTTTT	CASSQAPTGLEKLFF
NA	TRBV7-8	NA	TRBJ1-1	TGTGCCAGCAGCTTCGACACAGGAATGAACACTGAAGCTTTCTTT	CASSFDTGMNTEAFF
NA	TRBV13	NA	TRBJ2-7	TGTGCCAGCAGCTTAGTGGGGCACGAGCAGTACTTC	CASSLVGHEQYF